A single sample is the source of the 16 T cell receptor beta chains below, sequenced in a study of blood T cell repertoires in COVID-19. Libraries were prepared by immunoSEQ multiplex PCR; TCRdb keeps only in-frame clonotypes and omits some of them. The sample includes 200,000 to 300,000 clones, 75% to 90% of them seen just once. Sample: PBMCs or T cells enriched from blood (not recorded which). The receptors come from a woman aged 30 to 39 who had recovered from COVID-19.

The chain has TRBV28 and TRBJ2-3; 9 positions match TRBD2. CDR3 length: 18 residues. Trimming cost V 6 bases and J 0 bases; bases outside gene matches: 13. Germline V CDR1 and CDR2: MDHEN, SYDVKM. The CDR3 sequence: CASRFPTSGPRSTDTQYF. DNA for the CDR3: TGTGCCAGCAGATTCCCGACTAGCGGCCCCCGTAGCACAGATACGCAGTATTTT.

The rearrangement joins TRBV7-9 to TRBJ2-4; no clear D. The CDR3 consists of 13 residues. Germline V gene sequence: CDR1 SEHNR, CDR2 FQNEAQ (reference sequence). V gave up 1 base and J gave up 6 bases, with 7 bases separating them. DNA of the CDR3: TGTGCCAGCAGCTTAGGGCAAAGAAACATTCAGTACTTC. This translates into CASSLGQRNIQYF. Complete variable domain (other parts from reference TRBV7-9 and TRBJ2-4): DTGVSQNPRHKITKRGQNVTFRCDPISEHNRLYWYRQTLGQGPEFLTYFQNEAQLEKSRLLSDRFSAERPKGSFSTLEIQRTEQGDSAMYLCASSLGQRNIQYFGAGTRLSVL.

V gene TRBV30 combines with J gene TRBJ2-7; 7 nucleotides align to TRBD1. The V gene's germline CDR1 is GTSNPN and CDR2 SVGIG (reference sequence). The CDR3 is made up of 14 amino acids. Trimming removed 4 bases from V and 7 bases from J; junction bases left unmatched: 13. The CDR3 protein is CAWKVGTGVGEQYF. The CDR3 region has the DNA TGTGCCTGGAAGGTGGGCACAGGGGTGGGAGAGCAGTACTTC. Drawing the rest from reference TRBV30 and TRBJ2-7, the complete variable domain is SQTIHQWPATLVQPVGSPLSLECTVEGTSNPNLYWYRQAAGRGLQLLFYSVGIGQISSEVPQNLSASRPQDRQFILSSKKLLLSDSGFYLCAWKVGTGVGEQYFGPGTRLTVT.

V is TRBV5-8 and J is TRBJ1-1; maybe TRBD1 (6 bases). The V and J ends lost 1 base and 0 bases respectively, with 19 bases between them. The length of the CDR3 is 18 residues. The germline V gene encodes CDR1 SGHTS and CDR2 YDEGEE. The CDR3: CASSLWGGRGLMNTEAFF. CDR3 sequence (DNA): TGTGCCAGCAGCTTGTGGGGGGGCAGGGGCCTCATGAACACTGAAGCTTTCTTT.

This clone appeared a few times. The rearrangement links TRBV28 to TRBJ1-1; 7 bases fit TRBD1. The V segment lost 5 bases and the J segment 1 base; nucleotides outside the gene matches: 4. Germline values: CDR1 MDHEN, CDR2 SYDVKM. The CDR3 covers 14 residues. The CDR3 region is CASSRYRGNTEAFF. CDR3 DNA sequence: TGTGCCAGCAGTCGATACAGGGGGAACACTGAAGCTTTCTTT.

The chain is built from TRBV6-5 and TRBJ1-1, with TRBD1 matching 8 bases. The CDR3 is 16 residues long. J lost 2 bases, V lost 1 base, and 6 bases had no gene match. Germline-derived CDR1 and CDR2 are MNHEY and SVGAGI. CDR3 loop: CASSYFQGARNTEAFF. The CDR3 nucleotides are TGTGCCAGCAGTTACTTCCAGGGGGCTAGAAACACTGAAGCTTTCTTT.

This chain connects TRBV10-3 to TRBJ2-5, with no clear D. This CDR3 has 14 amino acids. V was trimmed by 4 bases and J by 1 base, leaving 10 bases between them. Germline V gene lookup returns CDR1 ENHRY and CDR2 SYGVKD. CDR3 coding DNA: TGTGCCATCAGTGGGTCTAATTCCCAAGAGACCCAGTACTTC. It specifies CAISGSNSQETQYF.

In this sample, this clone turned up a few times. The chain uses TRBV29-1 and TRBJ1-3, with D maybe TRBD1 (6 bases). The CDR3 has 15 residues. CDR1 and CDR2 from the germline V gene are SQVTM and ANQGSEA. Between the trimmed V and J ends, which lost 6 bases and 0 bases, there was a span of 15 bases. This chain's CDR3 is CSVGVGANSGNTIYF. The CDR3 DNA follows: TGCAGCGTGGGGGTGGGGGCTAACTCTGGAAACACCATATATTTT.

The J gene is TRBJ1-2, the V gene TRBV28, with 10 bases that match TRBD1. This CDR3 contains 14 residues. Trimming at V came to 6 bases and at J to 8 bases, leaving 9 bases not matched to a gene. CDR1 and CDR2 from the germline V gene are MDHEN and SYDVKM. CDR3 sequence reads: CASSATGGARGYTF. CDR3 DNA: TGTGCCAGCAGCGCGACAGGGGGCGCCCGGGGCTACACCTTC.

The rearrangement joins TRBV19 to TRBJ1-1, with D tentatively TRBD1 (5 bases). Germline values: CDR1 LNHDA, CDR2 SQIVND (reference sequence). The length of the CDR3 is 14 residues. The V gene lost 1 base and the J gene lost 6 bases, with 12 bases spanning the gap. In DNA form, the CDR3 reads TGTGCCAGTAGTATAGCAGACTTCAGGGCTGAAGCTTTCTTT. Translated: CASSIADFRAEAFF. Together with reference TRBV19 and TRBJ1-1, the CDR3 gives the full variable domain: DGGITQSPKYLFRKEGQNVTLSCEQNLNHDAMYWYRQDPGQGLRLIYYSQIVNDFQKGDIAEGYSVSREKKESFPLTVTSAQKNPTAFYLCASSIADFRAEAFFGQGTRLTVV.

The chain recombines TRBV4-3 with TRBJ1-3, with D perhaps matching TRBD1 (5 bases). Germline lookup yields CDR1 LGHNA and CDR2 YSLEER. This CDR3 contains 15 residues. Between the trimmed V and J ends, which lost 0 bases and 8 bases, there was a span of 14 bases. The chain's CDR3 is CASSQEYRRPDTIYF. CDR3 bases: TGCGCCAGCAGCCAAGAATACAGGAGACCAGACACCATATATTTT.

The CDR3 DNA reads as TGTGCCATCAGTGAGCGGGGGGTGGACTCCGCGCCGGGCTACACCTTC. This sequence encodes CAISERGVDSAPGYTF. The gene calls are TRBV10-3 and TRBJ1-2, with a possible D match to TRBD1 (5 bases). The CDR3 runs 16 residues. Per germline, CDR1 ENHRY and CDR2 SYGVKD. V lost 2 bases, J lost 8 bases, and 21 bases lay in between.

The chain recombines TRBV9 with TRBJ2-7; 7 bases line up with TRBD1. Germline CDR1 is SGDLS and CDR2 is YYNGEE. V was pared by 0 bases and J by 4 bases, with 4 bases of the junction left unmatched. This CDR3 comprises 14 residues. The CDR3 here is CASSVGGQPYEQYF. In DNA, the CDR3 is TGTGCCAGCAGCGTAGGGGGACAGCCTTACGAGCAGTACTTC.

The chain is built from TRBV5-6 and TRBJ2-1; the D is unclear. V lost 5 bases and J lost 6, with 12 bases in between. This CDR3 contains 13 residues. Germline V gene data show CDR1 as SGHDT and CDR2 as YYEEEE. CDR3 DNA: TGTGCCAGCAGTCTTTCAGTACCCAATGAGCAGTTCTTC. Encoded protein: CASSLSVPNEQFF.

The J gene is TRBJ1-3, the V gene TRBV28, with 9 bases that match TRBD1. The V segment lost 6 bases and the J segment 0 bases; nucleotides outside the gene matches: 9. CDR1 and CDR2 (germline): MDHEN, SYDVKM. The CDR3 spans 17 residues. The CDR3 is CASRPSQGASSGNTIYF. DNA of the CDR3: TGTGCCAGCAGGCCGTCACAGGGGGCAAGCTCTGGAAACACCATATATTTT. The full variable domain, its missing parts supplied by reference TRBV28 and TRBJ1-3, is DVKVTQSSRYLVKRTGEKVFLECVQDMDHENMFWYRQDPGLGLRLIYFSYDVKMKEKGDIPEGYSVSREKKERFSLILESASTNQTSMYLCASRPSQGASSGNTIYFGEGSWLTVV.

This clone was detected once. The rearrangement joins TRBV27 to TRBJ1-6, with D perhaps matching TRBD1 (5 bases). The CDR3 is 15 amino acids. Germline loops: CDR1 MNHEY, CDR2 SMNVEV (reference sequence). V lost 6 bases and J 3 bases, leaving 12 bases between the germline ends. The CDR3 DNA is TGTGCCAGCAGGGGGGGAACCCTCTATAATTCACCCCTCCACTTT. This encodes CASRGGTLYNSPLHF.